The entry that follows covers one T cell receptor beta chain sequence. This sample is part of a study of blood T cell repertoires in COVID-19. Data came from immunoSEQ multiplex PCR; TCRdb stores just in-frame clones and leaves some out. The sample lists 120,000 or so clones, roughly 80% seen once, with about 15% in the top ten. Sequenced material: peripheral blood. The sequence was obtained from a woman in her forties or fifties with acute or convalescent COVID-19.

CDR3 amino acids: CASSLTSRGNTEAFF. The CDR3 DNA follows: TGTGCCAGCAGCTTAACTTCCAGGGGAAACACTGAAGCTTTCTTT. The chain links TRBV7-8 to TRBJ1-1, with D tentatively TRBD1 (6 bases). V was shortened by 2 bases and J by 2 bases, with 12 bases between the two germline ends. CDR3 length equals 15 residues. Germline-derived CDR1 and CDR2 are SGHVS and FQNEAQ. Full variable domain (missing parts from reference TRBV7-8 and TRBJ1-1): GAGVSQSPRYKVAKRGQDVALRCDPISGHVSLFWYQQALGQGPEFLTYFQNEAQLDKSGLPSDRFFAERPEGSVSTLKIQRTQQEDSAVYLCASSLTSRGNTEAFFGQGTRLTVV.